What follows are 13 T cell receptor beta chains derived from one specimen sequenced in a study of blood T cell repertoires in COVID-19. Clones were sequenced by immunoSEQ multiplex PCR, and TCRdb holds only the in-frame ones, with some missing. The sample has fewer than 150,000 clones, roughly 72% seen once. What was sequenced was peripheral blood. These receptors originate from a human donor in a cohort sampled during active COVID-19.

This chain links TRBV7-9 with TRBJ2-1; 8 bases agree with TRBD1. The CDR3 totals 15 residues. Trimming at V came to 1 base and at J to 8 bases, leaving 7 bases not matched to a gene. Germline V gives CDR1 SEHNR, CDR2 FQNEAQ (reference sequence). CDR3 nucleotides: TGTGCCAGCAGCTTAGACCGGACAGGGAGCGATGAGCAGTTCTTC. Translating gives CASSLDRTGSDEQFF. Supplemented by reference TRBV7-9 and TRBJ2-1, the full variable domain reads DTGVSQNPRHKITKRGQNVTFRCDPISEHNRLYWYRQTLGQGPEFLTYFQNEAQLEKSRLLSDRFSAERPKGSFSTLEIQRTEQGDSAMYLCASSLDRTGSDEQFFGPGTRLTVL.

This chain connects TRBV2 to TRBJ1-5, with TRBD1 as a possible D gene (6 bases). Per the germline V gene, CDR1 is SNHLY and CDR2 is FYNNEI. With 8 bases removed from V and 5 bases from J, the gap between germline ends came to 16 bases. CDR3 length: 14 amino acids. The CDR3 spells CASQEGGGDQPQHF. CDR3 in DNA: TGTGCCAGCCAGGAGGGAGGGGGAGATCAGCCCCAGCATTTT. The whole variable domain, filled in from reference TRBV2 and TRBJ1-5, reads EPEVTQTPSHQVTQMGQEVILRCVPISNHLYFYWYRQILGQKVEFLVSFYNNEISEKSEIFDDQFSVERPDGSNFTLKIRSTKLEDSAMYFCASQEGGGDQPQHFGDGTRLSIL.

This clone was recorded at least ten times. The CDR3 is CASSPVSQGVGFEKLFF. The CDR3 nucleotides are TGTGCCAGCTCACCGGTGTCCCAGGGGGTCGGTTTTGAAAAACTGTTTTTT. V is TRBV18 and J is TRBJ1-4, with 7 bases fitting TRBD1. V was clipped by 3 bases and J by 7 bases; unmatched bases: 14. Per the germline V gene, CDR1 is KGHSH and CDR2 is LQKENI. This CDR3 is built from 17 residues. Based on the CDR3 plus reference TRBV18 and TRBJ1-4, the full variable domain is NAGVMQNPRHLVRRRGQEARLRCSPMKGHSHVYWYRQLPEEGLKFMVYLQKENIIDESGMPKERFSAEFPKEGPSILRIQQVVRGDSAAYFCASSPVSQGVGFEKLFFGSGTQLSVL.

This clone was seen only a few times. The CDR3 region is CAWIGQGANSPLHF. CDR3 coding DNA: TGTGCCTGGATCGGGCAGGGGGCGAATTCACCCCTCCACTTT. The V and J genes are TRBV30 and TRBJ1-6, with TRBD1 identical over 8 bases. Germline loops: CDR1 GTSNPN, CDR2 SVGIG (reference sequence). This CDR3 spans 14 amino acids. Trimming removed 4 bases from V and 7 bases from J; junction bases left unmatched: 6.

The table lists this clone with a few counts. The V and J genes are TRBV5-6 and TRBJ2-7; D is possibly TRBD1 (8 bases). Germline V gives CDR1 SGHDT, CDR2 YYEEEE. The CDR3 runs 15 residues. V was pared by 4 bases and J by 1 base, with 15 bases between. CDR3 in DNA: TGTGCCAGCAGCACAGGACAGGGAGGGTCCTACGAGCAGTACTTC. Its protein is CASSTGQGGSYEQYF.

The chain uses TRBV2 and TRBJ2-7, with TRBD2 identical over 15 bases. This CDR3 has 15 amino acids. The germline CDR1 and CDR2 sequences are SNHLY and FYNNEI. With V trimmed by 7 bases and J by 3 bases, 4 bases remained unmatched. CDR3 sequence: CASIGTSGGFYEQYF. The CDR3 coding sequence is TGTGCCAGCATTGGGACTAGCGGGGGGTTCTACGAGCAGTACTTC.

CDR3 amino acids: CASNAVGQGALAGELFF. As DNA, the CDR3 is TGCGCCAGCAACGCCGTGGGACAGGGGGCTTTAGCCGGGGAGCTGTTTTTT. The chain employs TRBV5-1 and TRBJ2-2; 12 bases are a match to TRBD1. V shed 6 bases and J 6 bases; nucleotides not matched to a gene: 12. Germline assignment: CDR1 SGHRS and CDR2 YFSETQ. This CDR3 has 17 residues.

The V call is TRBV19, the J call TRBJ1-5; TRBD1 aligns across 7 bases. CDR3 length: 15 residues. J lost 4 bases, V lost 2 bases, and 5 bases had no gene match. Germline V gene lookup returns CDR1 LNHDA and CDR2 SQIVND (reference sequence). The CDR3 nucleotides are TGTGCCAGTAGTATATTCGGGACAGAGAATCAGCCCCAGCATTTT. Its translation is CASSIFGTENQPQHF.

The V gene is TRBV10-3, the J gene TRBJ1-5; weak D call: TRBD1 (5 bases). Trimming cost V 2 bases and J 6 bases, with 17 bases left between them. The germline CDR1 and CDR2 sequences are ENHRY and SYGVKD. This CDR3 region has 16 residues. The CDR3 nucleotides are TGTGCCATCAGTGAGGAGCGGGGCGAGGGTGGTCAGCCCCAGCATTTT. This gives the protein CAISEERGEGGQPQHF.

The chain recombines TRBV10-1 with TRBJ1-1, with D tentatively TRBD1 (6 bases). Trimming pared 9 bases from V and 3 bases from J, leaving 17 bases between. The germline CDR1 and CDR2 sequences are WNHNN and SYGVQD (reference sequence). The CDR3 covers 14 residues. The CDR3 nucleotides are TGCGCCAGGAGGGGGTGTGGGGGGGACACTGAAGCTTTCTTT. It is translated as CARRGCGGDTEAFF.

The genes are TRBV28 and TRBJ2-2, with a possible D match to TRBD2 (5 bases). V was clipped by 3 bases and J by 0 bases, with 8 bases between them. The CDR3 sequence is 15 residues long. Germline CDR1 is MDHEN and CDR2 is SYDVKM. Here the CDR3 DNA reads TGTGCCAGCAGTTTCGCTAGCCCGAACACCGGGGAGCTGTTTTTT. Residues: CASSFASPNTGELFF. Complete variable domain (other parts from reference TRBV28 and TRBJ2-2): DVKVTQSSRYLVKRTGEKVFLECVQDMDHENMFWYRQDPGLGLRLIYFSYDVKMKEKGDIPEGYSVSREKKERFSLILESASTNQTSMYLCASSFASPNTGELFFGEGSRLTVL.

The V gene is TRBV7-8, the J gene TRBJ1-2; D possibly corresponds to TRBD1 (5 bases). Trimming left V 6 bases short and J 14 bases short, with 25 bases between. The CDR3 totals 14 residues. In germline, CDR1 is SGHVS, CDR2 FQNEAQ. The chain's CDR3 is CASRPTAGHYGWTF. In DNA, the CDR3 is TGTGCCAGCAGACCGACCGCGGGGCATTATGGCTGGACCTTC.

J is TRBJ2-7 and V is TRBV7-9, with D unclear. Per the germline V gene, CDR1 is SEHNR and CDR2 is FQNEAQ (reference sequence). V lost 0 bases and J 2 bases, leaving 8 bases between the germline ends. This CDR3 contains 14 residues. CDR3 coding DNA: TGTGCCAGCAGCTTAGCGCATAGAGCCTACGAGCAGTACTTC. It specifies CASSLAHRAYEQYF. The complete variable domain, with remaining parts taken from reference TRBV7-9 and TRBJ2-7, reads DTGVSQNPRHKITKRGQNVTFRCDPISEHNRLYWYRQTLGQGPEFLTYFQNEAQLEKSRLLSDRFSAERPKGSFSTLEIQRTEQGDSAMYLCASSLAHRAYEQYFGPGTRLTVT.